This TCR beta chain was recovered during a study of T cell changes during pregnancy in multiple sclerosis. TCRdb's table, derived via immunoSEQ multiplex PCR, lists solely in-frame clones and lacks some. The sample has more than 45,000 clones; 93% are singletons. V was trimmed by 4 bases and J by 0 bases, leaving 14 bases between them. Germline CDR1 SGDLS, CDR2 YYNGEE. The length of the CDR3 is 16 residues. This TCR came from a female donor with multiple sclerosis, enrolled in a pregnancy study. The gene calls are TRBV9 and TRBJ1-3; possible D gene TRBD1, 6 bases. Sequencing used CD8+ T cells from peripheral blood mononuclear cells, obtained in the second trimester of pregnancy. CDR3 sequence (DNA): TGTGCCAGCAGCTCCAGACAGGCGTTCTCTGGAAACACCATATATTTT. This gives the protein CASSSRQAFSGNTIYF.